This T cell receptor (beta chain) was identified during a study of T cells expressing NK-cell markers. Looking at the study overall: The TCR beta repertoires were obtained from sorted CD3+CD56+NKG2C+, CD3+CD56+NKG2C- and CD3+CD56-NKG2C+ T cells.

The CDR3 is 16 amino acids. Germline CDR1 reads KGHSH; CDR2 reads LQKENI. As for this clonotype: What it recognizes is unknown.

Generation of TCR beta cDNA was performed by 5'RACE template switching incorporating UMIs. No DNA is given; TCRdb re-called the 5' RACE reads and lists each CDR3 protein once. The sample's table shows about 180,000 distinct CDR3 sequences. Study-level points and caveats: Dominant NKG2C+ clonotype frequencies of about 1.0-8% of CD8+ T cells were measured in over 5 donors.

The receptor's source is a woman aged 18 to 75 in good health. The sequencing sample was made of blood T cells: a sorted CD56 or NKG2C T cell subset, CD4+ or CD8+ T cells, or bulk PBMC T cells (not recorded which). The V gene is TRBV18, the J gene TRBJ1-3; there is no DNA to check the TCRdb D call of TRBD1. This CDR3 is CASSPGQEFSGNTIYF.